Below are 25 T cell receptor beta chains sequenced from a single sample in a study of blood T cell repertoires in COVID-19. The repertoire was sequenced with immunoSEQ multiplex PCR; TCRdb's copy has only in-frame clones and lacks some. Of around 20,000 clones listed, 90% are singletons. Sequences were obtained from peripheral blood. The receptor set was obtained from a man between 65 and 79 years old with acute or convalescent COVID-19.

V gene TRBV11-2 combines with J gene TRBJ2-7, with D possibly matching TRBD2 (5 bases). Germline CDR1 and CDR2: SGHAT and FQNNGV. The CDR3 sequence is 15 residues long. With 4 bases removed from V and 0 bases from J, the gap between germline ends came to 13 bases. The CDR3 bases are TGTGCCAGCAGCTCAAACGGGGATTCCTCCTACGAGCAGTACTTC. Translating it yields CASSSNGDSSYEQYF.

The chain joins TRBV19 to TRBJ2-1; tentative D call: TRBD1 (5 bases). CDR3 length: 14 residues. Germline-derived CDR1 and CDR2 are LNHDA and SQIVND (reference sequence). Trimming took off 6 bases at V and 1 base at J, with 10 bases between the two ends. CDR3 coding DNA: TGTGCCAGTAGCCGCGACAGTTCCTACAATGAGCAGTTCTTC. Protein product: CASSRDSSYNEQFF. Using reference TRBV19 and TRBJ2-1 for the parts outside the CDR3, the full variable domain is DGGITQSPKYLFRKEGQNVTLSCEQNLNHDAMYWYRQDPGQGLRLIYYSQIVNDFQKGDIAEGYSVSREKKESFPLTVTSAQKNPTAFYLCASSRDSSYNEQFFGPGTRLTVL.

The chain couples TRBV19 to TRBJ2-2, with D perhaps TRBD1 (6 bases). The V gene lost 3 bases and the J gene lost 7 bases, with 24 bases spanning the gap. The CDR3 sequence is 18 residues long. Germline CDR1 is LNHDA and CDR2 is SQIVND (reference sequence). The CDR3 DNA follows: TGTGCCAGTAGTATGAGATTAGGGGGACACCGGAGGATCGGGGAGCTGTTTTTT. Its translation is CASSMRLGGHRRIGELFF.

The CDR3: CASSQGSSWQEKLFF. In DNA, the CDR3 is TGTGCCAGCAGCCAAGGTAGCAGCTGGCAGGAAAAACTGTTTTTT. V and J are TRBV3-1 (or the pseudogene TRBV3-2) and TRBJ1-4; no firm D call. Germline lookup yields CDR1 LGHDT and CDR2 YNNKEL (reference sequence). Trimming shortened V by 1 base and J by 8 bases, and 14 bases separated the two germline ends. This CDR3 is built from 15 residues.

V is TRBV27 and J is TRBJ2-7, with TRBD2 identical over 8 bases. The CDR3 totals 16 residues. Germline CDR1 MNHEY, CDR2 SMNVEV (reference sequence). V gave up 6 bases and J gave up 0 bases; unmatched junction bases: 10. The CDR3, as DNA: TGTGCCAGCAGAAAAACGGGGGGGCCGAGCTCCTACGAGCAGTACTTC. It encodes CASRKTGGPSSYEQYF.

The chain couples TRBV6-5 to TRBJ1-2; TRBD1 matches 8 bases. The V gene's germline CDR1 is MNHEY and CDR2 SVGAGI. The CDR3 is 15 amino acids. The junction had 8 bases not matched to a gene; V was cut back by 6 bases and J by 2 bases. The CDR3 loop reads CASRTGASTNYGYTF. CDR3 DNA sequence: TGTGCCAGCAGGACAGGGGCCTCAACCAACTATGGCTACACCTTC.

In nucleotides, the CDR3 is TGTGCCAGCAGCTTGGTTAGGACAGGGCCATCCGTTACGCAGTATTTT. This sequence encodes CASSLVRTGPSVTQYF. The chain links TRBV5-8 to TRBJ2-3; TRBD1 matches 8 bases. Germline V gene lookup returns CDR1 SGHTS and CDR2 YDEGEE. Trimming cost V 0 bases and J 8 bases; bases outside gene matches: 11. The CDR3 consists of 16 residues.

This chain connects TRBV19 to TRBJ1-6; D might be TRBD1 (5 bases). With 7 bases removed from V and 7 bases from J, the gap between germline ends came to 17 bases. The CDR3 consists of 15 residues. Germline V gives CDR1 LNHDA, CDR2 SQIVND (reference sequence). The CDR3, as DNA: TGTGCCAGTACGAAGGGGAGGACCGAAAATTCACCCCTCCACTTT. This translates into CASTKGRTENSPLHF. The whole variable domain, remainder taken from reference TRBV19 and TRBJ1-6, is DGGITQSPKYLFRKEGQNVTLSCEQNLNHDAMYWYRQDPGQGLRLIYYSQIVNDFQKGDIAEGYSVSREKKESFPLTVTSAQKNPTAFYLCASTKGRTENSPLHFGNGTRLTVT.

This CDR3 is CASSRTGTGSAGWRAGELFF. Written as DNA, the CDR3 is TGTGCCAGTAGTAGAACCGGGACAGGCTCCGCGGGGTGGAGGGCCGGGGAGCTGTTTTTT. The J gene is TRBJ2-2, the V gene TRBV19; 8 nucleotides match TRBD1. The junction had 22 bases not matched to a gene; V was cut back by 4 bases and J by 6 bases. Germline assignment: CDR1 LNHDA and CDR2 SQIVND (reference sequence). The CDR3 runs to 20 residues.

The chain uses TRBV7-3 and TRBJ2-5, with D possibly TRBD1 on 5 matching bases. The V gene's germline CDR1 is SGHTA and CDR2 FQGTGA. The CDR3 sequence is 15 residues long. The V end was cut by 2 bases, the J end by 0 bases, with 10 bases between. The DNA of the CDR3 is TGTGCCAGCAGCTTACTCGCAGGGAACCAAGAGACCCAGTACTTC. Its translation: CASSLLAGNQETQYF.

This sequence joins TRBV7-2 and TRBJ2-7; TRBD1 aligns across 7 bases. The CDR3 contains 15 residues. Germline V gives CDR1 SGHTA, CDR2 FQGNSA. The V gene end was trimmed by 0 bases and the J gene end by 4 bases; junction bases not matched to a gene: 6. The DNA for the CDR3 is TGTGCCAGCAGCTTAGCCGGGACAGACGTATACGAGCAGTACTTC. Translation: CASSLAGTDVYEQYF.

This clone came up a few times. This sequence joins TRBV19 and TRBJ1-4, with unresolved D. Germline V gives CDR1 LNHDA, CDR2 SQIVND (reference sequence). The CDR3 has 15 amino acids. Trimming took off 4 bases at V and 5 bases at J, with 14 bases between the two ends. CDR3 in amino acids: CASSKARLTNEKLFF. Written as DNA, the CDR3 is TGTGCCAGTAGTAAAGCCCGACTGACGAATGAAAAACTGTTTTTT.

This chain joins TRBV28 and TRBJ2-2; weak D call: TRBD2 (6 bases). The germline V gene encodes CDR1 MDHEN and CDR2 SYDVKM. CDR3 length: 13 residues. Trimming removed 7 bases at V and 5 bases at J, with 11 bases between. The CDR3 spells CASKEGRTGELFF. The CDR3 nucleotides are TGTGCCAGCAAGGAGGGCCGTACCGGGGAGCTGTTTTTT.

This rearrangement joins TRBV7-9 to TRBJ1-3; weak D call: TRBD1 (5 bases). CDR3 length: 15 amino acids. V lost 7 bases and J 3 bases, leaving 16 bases between the germline ends. CDR1 SEHNR and CDR2 FQNEAQ come from the germline V gene (reference sequence). CDR3 bases: TGTGCCAGCACCCCGGGACTCCTAAATGGAAACACCATATATTTT. Amino acids: CASTPGLLNGNTIYF.

The rearrangement uses TRBV28 and TRBJ2-3, with D perhaps matching TRBD1 (6 bases). The CDR3 sequence is 15 residues long. The V end lost 3 bases, the J end lost 0 bases, and 10 bases lay between the germline ends. Germline V lookup: CDR1 MDHEN, CDR2 SYDVKM. The CDR3 sequence is CASSFRGQSTDTQYF. CDR3 coding DNA: TGTGCCAGCAGTTTCAGGGGTCAAAGCACAGATACGCAGTATTTT.

J is TRBJ2-3 and V is TRBV28; 8 bases are a match to TRBD2. The CDR3 is made up of 19 amino acids. J lost 2 bases, V lost 6 bases, and 19 bases had no gene match. Germline CDR1 reads MDHEN; CDR2 reads SYDVKM. The CDR3 nucleotides are TGTGCCAGCAGCCCTTTAGTTGGCGGGGGGTCCTACTCCACAGATACGCAGTATTTT. This codes for CASSPLVGGGSYSTDTQYF.

The rearrangement uses TRBV25-1 and TRBJ2-5, with 7 bases fitting TRBD1. The V and J ends lost 3 bases and 3 bases, in that order; junction bases with no gene match: 7. CDR1 MGHDK and CDR2 SYGVNS come from the germline V gene. The CDR3 loop spans 15 amino acids. In DNA form, the CDR3 reads TGTGCCAGCAGTGAGGTTAGGGGACAGAAAGAGACCCAGTACTTC. Translation: CASSEVRGQKETQYF.

The J gene is TRBJ2-2, the V gene TRBV4-3; D gene uncertain. The CDR3 covers 15 residues. Germline V lookup: CDR1 LGHNA, CDR2 YSLEER. The V gene lost 1 base and the J gene lost 1 base, with 7 bases spanning the gap. The CDR3 coding sequence is TGCGCCAGCAGCCAAGTCCCTTTGAACACCGGGGAGCTGTTTTTT. It translates to CASSQVPLNTGELFF.

The chain uses TRBV5-6 and TRBJ2-1, with a tentative D call TRBD2 (6 bases). This CDR3 spans 15 amino acids. Germline V CDR1 and CDR2: SGHDT, YYEEEE. V lost 0 bases to trimming and J lost 5 bases, with 12 bases between them. The CDR3 sequence: CASSLGGTYNNEQFF. Here the CDR3 DNA reads TGTGCCAGCAGCTTGGGCGGGACTTACAACAATGAGCAGTTCTTC.

The chain employs TRBV5-1 and TRBJ2-3; D call uncertain. Germline CDR1 and CDR2: SGHRS and YFSETQ. V gave up 4 bases and J gave up 4 bases, with 13 bases separating them. The CDR3 runs to 14 residues. The DNA for the CDR3 is TGCGCCAGCAGCACCAGAACACCCCCAGATACGCAGTATTTT. It yields the protein CASSTRTPPDTQYF.

CDR3 sequence (DNA): TGTGCCACCAGCACCCAACCACTCACTGAAGCTTTCTTT. It translates to CATSTQPLTEAFF. The chain joins TRBV15 to TRBJ1-1; D is unresolved. Between the trimmed V and J ends, which lost 4 bases and 4 bases, there was a span of 10 bases. The CDR3 totals 13 residues. CDR1 is LNHNV and CDR2 is YYDKDF in the germline V gene (reference sequence).

The chain couples TRBV7-2 to TRBJ1-1; D unclear. The germline V and J ends were trimmed by 1 base and 11 bases, with 11 bases remaining between them. The CDR3 length is 12 residues. CDR1 is SGHTA and CDR2 is FQGNSA in the germline V gene. Here the CDR3 DNA reads TGTGCCAGCAGCTTAGATAGCGATGACGCTTTCTTT. Translated, it gives CASSLDSDDAFF.

The chain is built from TRBV7-9 and TRBJ2-3; D possibly corresponds to TRBD1 (6 bases). V dropped 8 bases and J dropped 2 bases, with 11 bases sitting between them. Germline V lookup: CDR1 SEHNR, CDR2 FQNEAQ (reference sequence). The CDR3 extends over 13 amino acids. As DNA, the CDR3 is TGTGCCAGCGGCCCAGGGGTCACAGATACGCAGTATTTT. Amino acid sequence: CASGPGVTDTQYF.

The genes are TRBV2 and TRBJ1-1; 8 bases map to TRBD1. Germline values: CDR1 SNHLY, CDR2 FYNNEI. The CDR3 has 14 amino acids. The V and J ends lost 6 bases and 4 bases, in that order; junction bases with no gene match: 7. CDR3 protein: CASSRQGQGTEAFF. CDR3 nucleotide sequence: TGTGCCAGCAGCCGACAGGGGCAGGGCACTGAAGCTTTCTTT.

The rearrangement links TRBV19 to TRBJ2-7, with 11 bases lining up with TRBD2. The CDR3 sequence is 17 residues long. CDR1 LNHDA and CDR2 SQIVND come from the germline V gene (reference sequence). J lost 0 bases, V lost 5 bases, and 9 bases had no gene match. As DNA, the CDR3 is TGTGCCAGTAGTTCAAGGTGGGGACTAGCGGACTCCTACGAGCAGTACTTC. It specifies CASSSRWGLADSYEQYF.